Listed below are T cell receptor beta chains from one sample, sequenced in a study of blood T cell repertoires in COVID-19. Profiling relied on immunoSEQ multiplex PCR, and the TCRdb table lists in-frame clones only, not all of them. The data contain 200,000 to 250,000 clones, over 80% of them singletons. Sample: peripheral blood. Receptors were obtained from a human donor in a cohort sampled during active COVID-19. Each CDR3 is given with its conserved first and last residue. Each record gives: clone size, D gene, V gene, J gene, CDR3 protein, CDR3 DNA. A D gene is named only where the DNA matches it firmly. The size of a clone is reported for some rows only, either as once, few or many, or as a class for expanded clones.

clone size: -; D gene: TRBD2; V gene: TRBV15; J gene: TRBJ2-7; CDR3 protein: CATSRDLGTRLHEQYF; CDR3 DNA: TGTGCCACCAGCAGAGATCTTGGGACTAGACTCCACGAGCAGTACTTC
clone size: -; D gene: -; V gene: TRBV6-6; J gene: TRBJ2-2; CDR3 protein: CASRAPGLNTGELFF; CDR3 DNA: TGTGCCAGCAGGGCGCCGGGACTCAACACCGGGGAGCTGTTTTTT
clone size: -; D gene: -; V gene: TRBV9; J gene: TRBJ2-3; CDR3 protein: CASSVVEGADTQYF; CDR3 DNA: TGTGCCAGCAGCGTAGTTGAGGGTGCAGATACGCAGTATTTT
clone size: -; D gene: TRBD1; V gene: TRBV2; J gene: TRBJ2-7; CDR3 protein: CASSPIDRGDTYEQYF; CDR3 DNA: TGTGCCAGCAGTCCCATCGACAGGGGGGATACCTACGAGCAGTACTTC
clone size: -; D gene: -; V gene: TRBV28; J gene: TRBJ1-2; CDR3 protein: CASSPSFSYGYTF; CDR3 DNA: TGTGCCAGCAGCCCCTCCTTCTCCTATGGCTACACCTTC
clone size: -; D gene: -; V gene: TRBV21-1; J gene: TRBJ1-1; CDR3 protein: CASGDRNTEAFF; CDR3 DNA: TGTGCCAGCGGGGACAGGAACACTGAAGCTTTCTTT
clone size: -; D gene: TRBD1; V gene: TRBV7-2; J gene: TRBJ2-7; CDR3 protein: CASSSRGGTGRSYEQYF; CDR3 DNA: TGTGCCAGCAGCTCAAGGGGGGGGACAGGGAGATCCTACGAGCAGTACTTC
clone size: few; D gene: -; V gene: TRBV6-2/TRBV6-3; J gene: TRBJ1-1; CDR3 protein: CASSYGQGYTEAFF; CDR3 DNA: TGTGCCAGCAGTTACGGGCAGGGATACACTGAAGCTTTCTTT
clone size: -; D gene: -; V gene: TRBV14; J gene: TRBJ2-1; CDR3 protein: CASSQVGRAAYNEQFF; CDR3 DNA: TGTGCCAGCAGCCAAGTAGGGCGGGCTGCCTACAATGAGCAGTTCTTC
clone size: -; D gene: TRBD1; V gene: TRBV10-3; J gene: TRBJ2-7; CDR3 protein: CAITGQNYEQYF; CDR3 DNA: TGTGCCATCACGGGACAGAACTACGAGCAGTACTTC
clone size: -; D gene: TRBD1; V gene: TRBV10-3; J gene: TRBJ2-5; CDR3 protein: CAIGPGQGETQYF; CDR3 DNA: TGTGCCATCGGTCCGGGACAGGGAGAGACCCAGTACTTC
clone size: -; D gene: -; V gene: TRBV9; J gene: TRBJ1-1; CDR3 protein: CASSVGGRRAEAFF; CDR3 DNA: TGTGCCAGCAGCGTAGGGGGTCGGCGGGCTGAAGCTTTCTTT
clone size: -; D gene: -; V gene: TRBV7-2; J gene: TRBJ1-2; CDR3 protein: CASSPGAGSLRGYTF; CDR3 DNA: TGTGCCAGCAGCCCCGGCGCCGGCAGCTTGAGGGGCTACACCTTC
clone size: once; D gene: -; V gene: TRBV28; J gene: TRBJ1-1; CDR3 protein: CASSLGQLHTEAFF; CDR3 DNA: TGTGCCAGCAGTTTGGGGCAGTTACACACTGAAGCTTTCTTT
clone size: -; D gene: TRBD2; V gene: TRBV19; J gene: TRBJ2-7; CDR3 protein: CASSSIGLAGGSYEQYF; CDR3 DNA: TGTGCCAGTAGTTCTATCGGCCTAGCGGGAGGGTCCTACGAGCAGTACTTC
clone size: -; D gene: -; V gene: TRBV11-2; J gene: TRBJ2-7; CDR3 protein: CASSLLASKAPEQYF; CDR3 DNA: TGTGCCAGCAGCTTGTTGGCTAGCAAGGCTCCCGAGCAGTACTTC
clone size: -; D gene: -; V gene: TRBV27; J gene: TRBJ1-2; CDR3 protein: CASNPGGRSYNYGYTF; CDR3 DNA: TGTGCCAGCAACCCCGGAGGGAGATCCTATAACTATGGCTACACCTTC
clone size: -; D gene: TRBD1; V gene: TRBV28; J gene: TRBJ2-7; CDR3 protein: CASSLIQGRNEQYF; CDR3 DNA: TGTGCCAGCAGTTTAATACAGGGGCGGAACGAGCAGTACTTC
clone size: -; D gene: -; V gene: TRBV6-5; J gene: TRBJ2-7; CDR3 protein: CASSYRASFNEQYF; CDR3 DNA: TGTGCCAGCAGTTACCGTGCTAGCTTCAACGAGCAGTACTTC
clone size: -; D gene: TRBD2; V gene: TRBV5-4; J gene: TRBJ2-7; CDR3 protein: CASSTGTSGRLNEQYF; CDR3 DNA: TGTGCCAGCAGCACCGGGACTAGCGGGAGACTGAACGAGCAGTACTTC
clone size: -; D gene: -; V gene: TRBV10-3; J gene: TRBJ2-7; CDR3 protein: CAITERQGYPYEQYF; CDR3 DNA: TGTGCCATCACTGAGAGGCAGGGGTACCCCTACGAGCAGTACTTC
clone size: once; D gene: -; V gene: TRBV21-1; J gene: TRBJ2-7; CDR3 protein: CASSKVKRSYEQYF; CDR3 DNA: TGTGCCAGCAGCAAAGTCAAGCGCTCCTACGAGCAGTACTTC
clone size: -; D gene: -; V gene: TRBV7-2; J gene: TRBJ1-2; CDR3 protein: CASSPGRDYGYTF; CDR3 DNA: TGTGCCAGCAGCCCAGGGAGGGATTATGGCTACACCTTC
clone size: few; D gene: TRBD1; V gene: TRBV6-4; J gene: TRBJ2-2; CDR3 protein: CASSSQGARNRGAVF; CDR3 DNA: TGTGCCAGCAGTTCACAGGGGGCGAGAAACCGGGGAGCTGTTTTT
clone size: -; D gene: -; V gene: TRBV29-1; J gene: TRBJ2-7; CDR3 protein: CSVEDPGVHEQYF; CDR3 DNA: TGCAGCGTTGAAGATCCGGGAGTTCACGAGCAGTACTTC
clone size: -; D gene: -; V gene: TRBV7-9; J gene: TRBJ2-3; CDR3 protein: CASSLFVLAYSTDTQYF; CDR3 DNA: TGTGCCAGCAGCTTATTTGTCCTAGCGTATAGCACAGATACGCAGTATTTT
clone size: -; D gene: TRBD1; V gene: TRBV20-1; J gene: TRBJ1-2; CDR3 protein: CSGQGSGYTF; CDR3 DNA: TGCAGTGGACAGGGGAGCGGCTACACCTTC
clone size: -; D gene: TRBD2; V gene: TRBV5-1; J gene: TRBJ2-7; CDR3 protein: CASSPKVSGSYEQYF; CDR3 DNA: TGCGCCAGCAGCCCCAAAGTTAGCGGGAGCTACGAGCAGTACTTC
clone size: -; D gene: TRBD1; V gene: TRBV27; J gene: TRBJ1-3; CDR3 protein: CASSFTGTGGSGNTIYF; CDR3 DNA: TGTGCCAGCAGTTTCACCGGGACAGGGGGCTCTGGAAACACCATATATTTT
clone size: -; D gene: TRBD1; V gene: TRBV9; J gene: TRBJ2-7; CDR3 protein: CASSVDRANEQYF; CDR3 DNA: TGTGCCAGCAGCGTCGACAGGGCCAACGAGCAGTACTTC
clone size: few; D gene: -; V gene: TRBV13; J gene: TRBJ2-1; CDR3 protein: CASSSGRDEQFF; CDR3 DNA: TGTGCCAGCAGCTCAGGGCGGGATGAGCAGTTCTTC
clone size: -; D gene: TRBD1; V gene: TRBV18; J gene: TRBJ2-7; CDR3 protein: CASSPRDSLSYEQYF; CDR3 DNA: TGTGCCAGCTCGCCCCGGGACAGCCTTTCCTACGAGCAGTACTTC
clone size: -; D gene: TRBD1; V gene: TRBV25-1; J gene: TRBJ1-2; CDR3 protein: CASSREGALGYTF; CDR3 DNA: TGTGCCAGCAGTCGTGAGGGGGCGCTTGGCTACACCTTC
clone size: -; D gene: TRBD1; V gene: TRBV27; J gene: TRBJ1-1; CDR3 protein: CASSFHPTGTNEAFF; CDR3 DNA: TGTGCCAGCAGTTTCCACCCGACAGGGACCAATGAAGCTTTCTTT
clone size: once; D gene: TRBD1; V gene: TRBV28; J gene: TRBJ1-3; CDR3 protein: CASTLGRGFRNTIYF; CDR3 DNA: TGTGCCAGCACCTTGGGCAGGGGGTTTAGAAACACCATATATTTT
clone size: -; D gene: TRBD1; V gene: TRBV5-5; J gene: TRBJ1-6; CDR3 protein: CASSLDPGQGANSYNSPLHF; CDR3 DNA: TGTGCCAGCAGCTTGGACCCGGGACAGGGGGCTAACTCCTATAATTCACCCCTCCACTTT
clone size: -; D gene: -; V gene: TRBV15; J gene: TRBJ1-2; CDR3 protein: CATSRAGVAGYTF; CDR3 DNA: TGTGCCACCAGCAGAGCTGGGGTAGCGGGCTACACCTTC
clone size: -; D gene: -; V gene: TRBV19; J gene: TRBJ2-5; CDR3 protein: CASSTGQIETQYF; CDR3 DNA: TGTGCCAGTAGTACCGGACAGATTGAGACCCAGTACTTC
clone size: few; D gene: TRBD1; V gene: TRBV19; J gene: TRBJ1-1; CDR3 protein: CASKGTVAEAFF; CDR3 DNA: TGTGCCAGTAAGGGGACAGTGGCAGAAGCTTTCTTT
clone size: -; D gene: TRBD1; V gene: TRBV28; J gene: TRBJ2-7; CDR3 protein: CASSLPGQGYEQYF; CDR3 DNA: TGTGCCAGCAGTTTACCAGGACAGGGGTACGAGCAGTACTTC
clone size: few; D gene: TRBD2; V gene: TRBV6-6; J gene: TRBJ2-3; CDR3 protein: CASSPMLGGGRTDTQYF; CDR3 DNA: TGTGCCAGCAGTCCTATGTTGGGGGGGGGACGCACAGATACGCAGTATTTT
clone size: -; D gene: -; V gene: TRBV28; J gene: TRBJ1-4; CDR3 protein: CASRRYRERGEKLFF; CDR3 DNA: TGTGCCAGCAGACGGTACAGGGAGAGAGGAGAAAAACTGTTTTTT
clone size: -; D gene: TRBD2; V gene: TRBV5-1; J gene: TRBJ2-7; CDR3 protein: CASSFGLAGGFGEQYF; CDR3 DNA: TGCGCCAGCAGCTTCGGACTAGCGGGAGGATTCGGGGAGCAGTACTTC
clone size: -; D gene: -; V gene: TRBV18; J gene: TRBJ1-1; CDR3 protein: CASSRDRNTEAFF; CDR3 DNA: TGTGCCAGCTCTCGTGACAGGAACACTGAAGCTTTCTTT
clone size: -; D gene: TRBD1; V gene: TRBV30; J gene: TRBJ1-1; CDR3 protein: CAWTLLQGSTEAFF; CDR3 DNA: TGTGCCTGGACTCTCCTACAGGGGAGCACTGAAGCTTTCTTT
clone size: -; D gene: TRBD1; V gene: TRBV10-3; J gene: TRBJ2-7; CDR3 protein: CATSGGGSYEQYF; CDR3 DNA: TGTGCCACCTCAGGGGGCGGAAGCTACGAGCAGTACTTC
clone size: few; D gene: -; V gene: TRBV6-4; J gene: TRBJ1-6; CDR3 protein: CASSDTRFSPLHF; CDR3 DNA: TGTGCCAGCAGTGACACCAGGTTTTCACCCCTCCACTTT
clone size: many; D gene: -; V gene: TRBV27; J gene: TRBJ2-7; CDR3 protein: CASSLSNPPDEQYF; CDR3 DNA: TGTGCCAGCAGTTTATCGAACCCCCCGGACGAGCAGTACTTC
clone size: -; D gene: -; V gene: TRBV6-1; J gene: TRBJ2-7; CDR3 protein: CASSEVLVQYF; CDR3 DNA: TGTGCCAGCAGTGAAGTTTTAGTCCAGTACTTC